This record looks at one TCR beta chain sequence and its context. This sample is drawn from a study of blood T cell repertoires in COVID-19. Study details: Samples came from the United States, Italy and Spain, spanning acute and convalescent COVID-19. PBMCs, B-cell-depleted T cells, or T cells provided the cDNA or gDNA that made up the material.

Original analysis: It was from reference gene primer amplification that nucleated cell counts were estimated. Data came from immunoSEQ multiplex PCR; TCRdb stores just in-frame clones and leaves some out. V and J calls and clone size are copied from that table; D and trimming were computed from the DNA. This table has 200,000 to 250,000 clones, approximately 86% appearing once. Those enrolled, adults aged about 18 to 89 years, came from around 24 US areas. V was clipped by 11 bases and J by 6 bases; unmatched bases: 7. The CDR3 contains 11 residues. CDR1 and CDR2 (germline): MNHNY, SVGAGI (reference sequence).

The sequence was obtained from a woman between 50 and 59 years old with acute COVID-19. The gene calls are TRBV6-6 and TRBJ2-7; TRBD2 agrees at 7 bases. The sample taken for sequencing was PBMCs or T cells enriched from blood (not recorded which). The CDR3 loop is CALSAGAEQYF. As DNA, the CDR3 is TGTGCCCTCTCCGCGGGAGCCGAGCAGTACTTC.